The rows below give T cell receptor beta chains drawn from one sample of a study of cytomegalovirus exposure and HLA in healthy donors. Generated by immunoSEQ multiplex PCR, the TCRdb table keeps only in-frame clones and is missing some. The table records more than 95,000 clones, 95% to 96% of them present only once. Sequenced: PBMCs. The source is a man aged 18 to 35 in good health and CMV-seronegative. The CDR3 runs from the conserved cysteine through the conserved F or W. Fields, in order: V gene, clone size, D gene, CDR3 length, J gene, CDR3 protein, CDR3 DNA. D genes are given only for firm matches. Rows give clone size only sometimes, using once, few, many, or a class for an expanded clone.

TRBV5-5	NA	TRBD2	17	TRBJ2-1	CASSFSWDYSSYNEQFF	TGTGCCAGCAGCTTTTCGTGGGACTATAGCTCCTACAATGAGCAGTTCTTC
TRBV7-2	once	TRBD2	15	TRBJ2-5	CASSLNQAGSETQYF	TGTGCCAGCAGCTTAAACCAAGCGGGATCAGAGACCCAGTACTTC
TRBV19	NA	NA	13	TRBJ2-4	CASSARDYNIQYF	TGTGCCAGTAGTGCTAGAGACTACAACATTCAGTACTTC
TRBV6-1	NA	TRBD1	16	TRBJ2-2	CASSDQGQANTGELFF	TGTGCCAGCAGTGATCAGGGACAGGCGAACACCGGGGAGCTGTTTTTT
TRBV27	NA	TRBD1	18	TRBJ2-6	CASSFGLGQSSGANVLTF	TGTGCCAGCAGTTTTGGTCTGGGACAGAGCTCTGGGGCCAACGTCCTGACTTTC
TRBV7-2	NA	NA	14	TRBJ1-1	CASTYGVTNTEAFF	TGTGCCAGCACCTACGGGGTGACGAACACTGAAGCTTTCTTT
TRBV30	NA	NA	14	TRBJ2-7	CAWRERARSYEQYF	TGTGCCTGGAGAGAGCGGGCCCGGTCCTACGAGCAGTACTTC
TRBV19	NA	NA	14	TRBJ1-2	CASNPTRVPYGYTF	TGTGCCAGTAACCCAACGAGAGTTCCCTATGGCTACACCTTC
TRBV18	NA	NA	13	TRBJ2-5	CASSPMGLETQYF	TGTGCCAGCTCACCTATGGGGCTGGAGACCCAGTACTTC
TRBV27	NA	TRBD1	18	TRBJ1-1	CASSLGTGGAMMNTEAFF	TGTGCCAGCAGCCTCGGGACAGGGGGGGCGATGATGAACACTGAAGCTTTCTTT
TRBV19	NA	TRBD1	13	TRBJ1-1	CASSKDRDSSAFF	TGTGCCAGTAGTAAAGACAGGGACTCTTCGGCTTTCTTT
TRBV5-6	NA	TRBD2	14	TRBJ2-7	CASSEGREAYEQYF	TGTGCCAGCAGCGAGGGGCGGGAGGCCTACGAGCAGTACTTC
TRBV28	once	NA	16	TRBJ2-7	CASSSGRRLIGYEQYF	TGTGCCAGCAGTTCCGGAAGGAGGCTCATTGGCTACGAGCAGTACTTC
TRBV7-3	NA	TRBD1	14	TRBJ2-2	CASADRVNTGELFF	TGTGCCAGCGCGGACAGGGTTAACACCGGGGAGCTGTTTTTT
TRBV5-6	NA	TRBD2	17	TRBJ2-3	CASSGPMGGRPPDTQYF	TGTGCCAGCAGCGGCCCAATGGGCGGGAGGCCCCCAGATACGCAGTATTTT
TRBV2	NA	TRBD1	13	TRBJ1-2	CASSRQGMNSYTF	TGTGCCAGCAGTCGACAGGGGATGAACAGCTACACCTTC
TRBV27	NA	NA	14	TRBJ1-5	CASSSRGGGQPQHF	TGTGCCAGCAGTTCCCGGGGAGGGGGGCAGCCCCAGCATTTT
TRBV7-9	NA	NA	13	TRBJ2-1	CASSPGTYNEQFF	TGTGCCAGCAGCCCGGGGACCTACAATGAGCAGTTCTTC
TRBV12-2	once	NA	13	TRBJ2-7	CASPVICSTQQYF	TGTGCAAGTCCCGTCATATGCTCCACACAGCAGTACTTC
TRBV2	NA	NA	13	TRBJ1-2	CASSVGGNYGYTF	TGTGCCAGCAGTGTAGGGGGTAACTATGGCTACACCTTC
TRBV19	NA	TRBD1	14	TRBJ2-2	CASSGQVNTGELFF	TGTGCCAGCTCGGGACAGGTTAACACCGGGGAGCTGTTTTTT
TRBV7-6	NA	NA	11	TRBJ2-1	CASSISDEQFF	TGTGCCAGCAGCATTTCCGATGAGCAGTTCTTC
TRBV7-2	NA	NA	13	TRBJ2-3	CASSSPGFDTQYF	TGTGCCAGCAGCTCCCCAGGGTTCGATACGCAGTATTTT
TRBV4-2	NA	NA	15	TRBJ1-5	CASSQDPSSRAPQHF	TGTGCCAGCAGCCAAGATCCTAGTTCCAGAGCACCCCAGCATTTT
TRBV6-1	NA	NA	12	TRBJ2-7	CASSEIRDSLLF	TGTGCCAGCAGTGAAATCCGGGACTCCCTTTTATTC
TRBV11-3	NA	NA	12	TRBJ2-2	CASNGGTGELFF	TGTGCCTCTAATGGGGGGACCGGGGAGCTGTTTTTT
TRBV19	NA	NA	16	TRBJ2-3	CASSRGGGRVPDTQYF	TGTGCCAGTAGTCGGGGAGGGGGTCGGGTACCAGATACGCAGTATTTT
TRBV28	NA	NA	13	TRBJ1-2	CAITLDRGYGYTF	TGTGCCATAACACTAGATCGGGGCTATGGCTACACCTTC
TRBV12-5	NA	NA	13	TRBJ2-7	CASEWTEGSEQYF	TGTGCTAGTGAATGGACAGAAGGTAGCGAGCAGTACTTC
TRBV18	NA	TRBD1	15	TRBJ1-2	CASSAYRDRENGYTF	TGTGCCAGCTCGGCCTACCGGGACAGGGAAAACGGCTACACCTTC
TRBV6-5	NA	TRBD2	15	TRBJ2-3	CASSYRGGPSNTQYF	TGTGCCAGCAGTTACCGCGGGGGTCCGAGTAATACGCAGTATTTT
TRBV28	NA	NA	14	TRBJ2-7	CASSLWNRAYEQYF	TGTGCCAGCAGTTTATGGAACCGGGCCTACGAGCAGTACTTC
TRBV5-4	NA	NA	13	TRBJ1-1	CASGERGGDEAFF	TGTGCCAGCGGCGAACGGGGGGGAGATGAAGCTTTCTTT
TRBV5-4	NA	NA	15	TRBJ1-2	CASSRERFMLGGYTF	TGTGCCAGCAGTCGGGAGAGGTTCATGCTAGGTGGCTACACCTTC
TRBV9	NA	NA	16	TRBJ2-2	CASSVEGAANTGELFF	TGTGCCAGCAGCGTAGAAGGGGCCGCGAACACCGGGGAGCTGTTTTTT
TRBV5-6	NA	TRBD2	14	TRBJ2-7	CASSQAGSLYEQYF	TGTGCCAGCAGCCAAGCGGGGAGCCTTTACGAGCAGTACTTC
TRBV27	NA	TRBD2	16	TRBJ2-7	CASSRLAGVSSYEQYF	TGTGCCAGCAGCCGACTAGCGGGAGTCAGCTCCTACGAGCAGTACTTC
TRBV5-1	NA	TRBD2	15	TRBJ2-2	CASIPSGLALRELFF	TGCGCCAGCATCCCCTCGGGACTAGCTCTCCGGGAGCTGTTTTTT
TRBV13	NA	NA	16	TRBJ1-1	CASSLLSGGWGTEAFF	TGTGCCAGCAGCTTATTGTCCGGGGGATGGGGCACTGAAGCTTTCTTT
TRBV29-1	NA	TRBD1	14	TRBJ2-7	CSVSRQGGSYEQYF	TGCAGCGTTTCCAGACAGGGGGGCTCCTACGAGCAGTACTTC
TRBV7-6	once	TRBD2	15	TRBJ2-1	CASSFFSGSGDEQFF	TGTGCCAGCAGCTTCTTTAGCGGGAGCGGCGATGAGCAGTTCTTC
TRBV19	NA	TRBD1	12	TRBJ2-7	CASSGTGVEQYF	TGTGCCAGTAGTGGGACAGGGGTCGAGCAGTACTTC
TRBV9	NA	NA	16	TRBJ2-3	CASSVEGAGFTDTQYF	TGTGCCAGCAGCGTGGAAGGAGCGGGCTTCACAGATACGCAGTATTTT
TRBV7-8	NA	NA	15	TRBJ1-5	CASSPRTVRVEPQHF	TGTGCCAGCAGCCCCCGGACAGTAAGAGTTGAGCCCCAGCATTTT
TRBV9	NA	NA	15	TRBJ2-7	CASSVGISEVYEQYF	TGTGCCAGCAGCGTAGGGATTAGCGAGGTCTACGAGCAGTACTTC
TRBV27	NA	NA	17	TRBJ2-4	CASSSGIVRGTKNIQYF	TGTGCCAGCAGTTCCGGGATCGTTAGGGGGACCAAAAACATTCAGTACTTC
TRBV25-1	NA	TRBD1	17	TRBJ1-3	CASTSTGTGGSGNTIYF	TGTGCCAGCACCTCGACCGGGACAGGGGGCAGTGGAAACACCATATATTTT
TRBV6-6	NA	NA	11	TRBJ1-1	CASSYGGEAFF	TGTGCCAGCAGTTACGGGGGCGAGGCTTTCTTT
TRBV19	few	NA	13	TRBJ2-1	CASSIDIYNEQFF	TGTGCCAGTAGTATTGACATCTACAATGAGCAGTTCTTC
TRBV4-3	NA	NA	16	TRBJ2-6	CASSHKQGSGANVLTF	TGCGCCAGCAGCCACAAACAGGGCTCTGGGGCCAACGTCCTGACTTTC
TRBV4-3	NA	NA	16	TRBJ2-6	CASSHLTPSGANVLTF	TGCGCCAGCAGCCACTTGACACCCTCTGGGGCCAACGTCCTGACTTTC
TRBV18	NA	TRBD1	16	TRBJ1-2	CASSGNTGDVLYGYTF	TGTGCCAGCTCAGGGAATACAGGGGACGTCCTTTATGGCTACACCTTC
TRBV11-2	few	TRBD2	16	TRBJ2-3	CASRLFIGREPDTQYF	TGTGCCAGCAGATTGTTTATAGGGAGGGAACCAGATACGCAGTATTTT
TRBV9	NA	NA	13	TRBJ2-1	CASSVGVYNEQFF	TGTGCCAGCAGCGTAGGAGTATACAATGAGCAGTTCTTC
TRBV7-3	many	NA	16	TRBJ1-1	CASSPRSTVPNTEAFF	TGTGCCAGCAGCCCCCGATCGACAGTACCGAACACTGAAGCTTTCTTT
TRBV5-1	NA	TRBD1	15	TRBJ2-1	CASSFGDRVGSEQFF	TGCGCCAGCAGCTTCGGAGACAGGGTGGGCAGTGAGCAGTTCTTC
TRBV30	NA	NA	13	TRBJ1-1	CAWSPGGGTEAFF	TGTGCCTGGAGTCCCGGGGGTGGGACTGAAGCTTTCTTT
TRBV15	NA	NA	14	TRBJ2-2	CATSRDRGIGELFF	TGTGCCACCAGCAGAGATAGAGGAATAGGGGAGCTGTTTTTT